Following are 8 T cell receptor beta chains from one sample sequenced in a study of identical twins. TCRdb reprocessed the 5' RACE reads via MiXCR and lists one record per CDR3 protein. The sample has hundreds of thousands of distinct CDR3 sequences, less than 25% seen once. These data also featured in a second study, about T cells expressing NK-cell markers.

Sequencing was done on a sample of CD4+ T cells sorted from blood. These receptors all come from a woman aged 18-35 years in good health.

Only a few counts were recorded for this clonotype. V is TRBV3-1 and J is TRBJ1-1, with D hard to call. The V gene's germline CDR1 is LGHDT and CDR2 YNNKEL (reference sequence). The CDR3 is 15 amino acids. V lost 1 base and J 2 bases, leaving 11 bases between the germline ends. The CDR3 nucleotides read TGTGCCAGCAGCCAAGGTGGTTGGGATAACACTGAAGCTTTCTTT. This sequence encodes CASSQGGWDNTEAFF. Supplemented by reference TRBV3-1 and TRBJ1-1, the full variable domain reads DTAVSQTPKYLVTQMGNDKSIKCEQNLGHDTMYWYKQDSKKFLKIMFSYNNKELIINETVPNRFSPKSPDKAHLNLHINSLELGDSAVYFCASSQGGWDNTEAFFGQGTRLTVV.

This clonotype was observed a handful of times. The CDR3 loop is CASSYRADTEAFF. In nucleotides, the CDR3 is TGTGCCAGCAGCTACAGAGCTGACACTGAAGCTTTCTTT. The chain is built from TRBV12-3 or TRBV12-4 and TRBJ1-1; D not certain. V was cut by 6 bases and J by 3 bases, with 11 bases left in between. The CDR3 loop spans 13 amino acids.

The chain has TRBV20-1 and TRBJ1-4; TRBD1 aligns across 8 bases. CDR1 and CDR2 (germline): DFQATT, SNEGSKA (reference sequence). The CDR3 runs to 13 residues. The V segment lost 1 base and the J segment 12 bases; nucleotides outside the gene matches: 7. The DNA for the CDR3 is TGCAGTGCTAGAGGCAGGGGGCCTACGGAACTGTTTTTT. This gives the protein CSARGRGPTELFF.

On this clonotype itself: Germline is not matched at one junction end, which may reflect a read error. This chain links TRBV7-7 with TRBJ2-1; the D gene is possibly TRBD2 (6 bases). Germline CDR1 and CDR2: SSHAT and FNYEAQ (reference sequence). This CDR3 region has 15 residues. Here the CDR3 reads CASSLGPGEYNEQFF. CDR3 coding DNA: TGTGCTAGCAGCTTAGGCCCGGGGGAGTACAATGAGCAGTTCTTC. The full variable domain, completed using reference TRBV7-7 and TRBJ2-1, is GAGVSQSPRYKVTKRGQDVTLRCDPISSHATLYWYQQALGQGPEFLTYFNYEAQPDKSGLPSDRFSAERPEGSISTLTIQRTEQRDSAMYRCASSLGPGEYNEQFFGPGTRLTVL.

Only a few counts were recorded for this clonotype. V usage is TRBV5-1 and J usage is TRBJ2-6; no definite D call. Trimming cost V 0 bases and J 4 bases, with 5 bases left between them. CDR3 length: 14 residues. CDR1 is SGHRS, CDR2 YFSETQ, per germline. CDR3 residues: CASSLDRGANVLTF. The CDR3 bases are TGCGCCAGCAGCTTGGATCGGGGGGCCAACGTCCTGACTTTC.

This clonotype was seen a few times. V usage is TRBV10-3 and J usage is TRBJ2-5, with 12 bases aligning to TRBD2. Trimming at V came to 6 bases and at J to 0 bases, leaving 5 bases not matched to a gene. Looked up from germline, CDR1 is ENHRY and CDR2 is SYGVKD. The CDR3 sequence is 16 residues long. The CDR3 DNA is TGTGCCATCAGAGGGGGACTAGCGGGCAACCAAGAGACCCAGTACTTC. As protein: CAIRGGLAGNQETQYF.

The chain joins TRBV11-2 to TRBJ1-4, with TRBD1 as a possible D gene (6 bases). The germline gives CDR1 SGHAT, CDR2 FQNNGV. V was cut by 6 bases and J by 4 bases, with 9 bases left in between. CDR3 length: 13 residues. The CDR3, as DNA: TGTGCCAGCAGACGAGGGGGTAATGAAAAACTGTTTTTT. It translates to CASRRGGNEKLFF.

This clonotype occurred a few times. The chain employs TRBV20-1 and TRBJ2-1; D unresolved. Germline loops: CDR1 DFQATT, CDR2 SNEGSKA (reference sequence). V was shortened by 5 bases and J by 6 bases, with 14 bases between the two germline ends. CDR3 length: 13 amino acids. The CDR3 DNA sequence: TGCAGTGCTTATGTCCTGGGGTTCAATGAGCAGTTCTTC. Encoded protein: CSAYVLGFNEQFF.